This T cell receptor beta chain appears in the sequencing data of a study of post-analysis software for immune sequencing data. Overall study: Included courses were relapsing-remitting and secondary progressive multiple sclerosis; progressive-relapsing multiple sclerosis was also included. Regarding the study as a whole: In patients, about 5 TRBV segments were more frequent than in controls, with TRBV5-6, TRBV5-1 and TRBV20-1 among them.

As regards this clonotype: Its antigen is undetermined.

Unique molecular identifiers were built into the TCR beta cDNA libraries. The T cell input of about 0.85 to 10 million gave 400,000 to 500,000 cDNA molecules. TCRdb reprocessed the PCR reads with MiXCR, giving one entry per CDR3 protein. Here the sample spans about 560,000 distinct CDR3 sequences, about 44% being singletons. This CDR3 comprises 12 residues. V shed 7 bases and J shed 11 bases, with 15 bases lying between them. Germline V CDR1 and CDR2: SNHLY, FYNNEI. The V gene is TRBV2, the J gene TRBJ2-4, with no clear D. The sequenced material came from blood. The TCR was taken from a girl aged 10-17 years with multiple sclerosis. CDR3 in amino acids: CASTLSLGVQYF. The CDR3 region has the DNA TGTGCCAGCACTTTGAGCCTGGGTGTTCAGTACTTC. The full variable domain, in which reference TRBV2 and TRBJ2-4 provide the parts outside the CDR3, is EPEVTQTPSHQVTQMGQEVILRCVPISNHLYFYWYRQILGQKVEFLVSFYNNEISEKSEIFDDQFSVERPDGSNFTLKIRSTKLEDSAMYFCASTLSLGVQYFGAGTRLSVL.